This T cell receptor beta chain stems from a study of read filtering for tumor transcriptome and immune sequencing. Background on the study: DNase treatment preceded whole-transcriptome library preparation.

This clonotype was seen repeatedly, ten times or more. Its antigen is as yet unknown. The library was built from about 400 ng RNA with molecular barcoded adaptors for alpha/delta and beta/gamma chains. Each CDR3 protein is one row after TCRdb ran MiXCR on the reads. The profile shows fewer than 30,000 distinct CDR3 sequences, roughly 23% of them singletons. Losses at the gene ends were 6 bases for V and 4 bases for J; bases not matched to a gene: 6. The CDR3 loop spans 14 amino acids. Germline assignment: CDR1 MNHNY and CDR2 SVGAGI (reference sequence). General study points: The CD138-negative fraction was mixed bone marrow immune cells, not pure T cells.

Sequenced input: a population of CD138-negative cells sorted from bone marrow. This sequence originates from a donor older than 35 with multiple myeloma. The rearrangement joins TRBV6-6 to TRBJ2-7; 10 bases match TRBD2. CDR3 amino acids: CASSQSGGAYEQYF. The CDR3 DNA follows: TGTGCCAGCAGCCAGAGCGGGGGGGCTTACGAGCAGTACTTC.